The 10 T cell receptor beta chains below come from one sample, sequenced in a study of cytotoxic CD8 clonotypes in ibrutinib-treated CLL. Measured with immunoSEQ multiplex PCR; TCRdb has only the in-frame clones, and not every one. The sample carries about 130,000 clones, 79% recorded once. The sample was PBMCs, taken after 12 months of ibrutinib treatment. The receptor set was obtained from a human donor with chronic lymphocytic leukemia.

This clone has only a few counts. In nucleotides, the CDR3 is TGTGCCAGCTCACTAAGTAGCGGGAGAGGAGGGGAGAATGAGCAGTTCTTC. Translating gives CASSLSSGRGGENEQFF. V is TRBV18 and J is TRBJ2-1; the match to TRBD2 covers 9 bases. The ends lost 4 bases at V and 7 bases at J; junction bases unmatched: 14. The CDR3 totals 17 residues. CDR1 is KGHSH, CDR2 LQKENI, per germline.

The CDR3 region has the DNA TGTGCCAGCAGCCAGGGACTAGCGGGAGTGGTTGAGCAGTTCTTC. It is translated as CASSQGLAGVVEQFF. The rearrangement uses TRBV11-2 and TRBJ2-1; 14 positions agree with TRBD2. V was pared by 5 bases and J by 9 bases, with 6 bases of the junction left unmatched. CDR3 length equals 15 residues. Per germline, CDR1 SGHAT and CDR2 FQNNGV.

The chain is built from TRBV19 and TRBJ2-7, with D perhaps TRBD2 (5 bases). V lost 5 bases to trimming and J lost 6 bases, with 14 bases between them. The length of the CDR3 is 13 residues. Per germline, CDR1 LNHDA and CDR2 SQIVND (reference sequence). CDR3 coding DNA: TGTGCCAGTAGTCCCGGAGGACTCGGCGAGCAGTACTTC. Its protein product is CASSPGGLGEQYF. Based on the CDR3 plus reference TRBV19 and TRBJ2-7, the full variable domain is DGGITQSPKYLFRKEGQNVTLSCEQNLNHDAMYWYRQDPGQGLRLIYYSQIVNDFQKGDIAEGYSVSREKKESFPLTVTSAQKNPTAFYLCASSPGGLGEQYFGPGTRLTVT.

The J gene is TRBJ1-5, the V gene TRBV5-1, with 8 bases aligning to TRBD1. Germline V CDR1 and CDR2: SGHRS, YFSETQ. The CDR3 spans 14 residues. Trimming at V came to 0 bases and at J to 4 bases, leaving 0 bases not matched to a gene. CDR3 sequence: CASSLDRGNQPQHF. In nucleotides, the CDR3 is TGCGCCAGCAGCTTGGACAGGGGGAATCAGCCCCAGCATTTT.

The chain joins TRBV4-3 to TRBJ2-7; TRBD2 aligns across 13 bases. V lost 0 bases, J lost 4 bases, and 3 bases stayed unmatched. The CDR3 contains 16 residues. Germline CDR1 reads LGHNA; CDR2 reads YSLEER. The CDR3 spells CASSQEPTSGRYEQYF. The DNA for the CDR3 is TGCGCCAGCAGCCAAGAACCGACTAGCGGGAGGTACGAGCAGTACTTC.

The chain has TRBV19 and TRBJ2-3; D tentatively reads TRBD1 or TRBD2 (5 bases each). The CDR3 spans 15 residues. CDR1 and CDR2 from the germline V gene are LNHDA and SQIVND (reference sequence). Trimming pared 5 bases from V and 4 bases from J, leaving 16 bases between. The CDR3 sequence: CASSQEPGAADTQYF. The DNA for the CDR3 is TGTGCCAGTAGTCAGGAACCCGGGGCGGCAGATACGCAGTATTTT.

Only a few counts were recorded for this clone. The V and J genes are TRBV6-4 and TRBJ1-5; 10 nucleotides agree with TRBD1. With 4 bases clipped from V and 2 bases from J, the junction kept 2 bases outside the gene matches. CDR3 length equals 15 residues. In germline, CDR1 is MRHNA, CDR2 SNTAGT. The CDR3 sequence is CASSAGQGGNQPQHF. In DNA form, the CDR3 reads TGTGCCAGCAGTGCTGGACAGGGGGGCAATCAGCCCCAGCATTTT.

This sequence joins TRBV29-1 and TRBJ1-2, with 10 positions matching TRBD1. V shed 8 bases and J 2 bases; nucleotides not matched to a gene: 5. Germline V gene sequence: CDR1 SQVTM, CDR2 ANQGSEA. CDR3 length: 13 residues. The CDR3 reads CSTRTGGNYGYTF. CDR3 bases: TGCAGCACGAGGACAGGGGGAAACTATGGCTACACCTTC.

The chain employs TRBV9 and TRBJ1-2, with 9 bases identical to TRBD1. Germline V CDR1 and CDR2: SGDLS, YYNGEE. The CDR3 runs to 15 residues. Trimming cost V 4 bases and J 4 bases; bases outside gene matches: 8. The CDR3 loop reads CASSPGQGRSYGYTF. CDR3 DNA sequence: TGTGCCAGCAGCCCCGGACAGGGGAGATCCTATGGCTACACCTTC.

The rearrangement uses TRBV5-1 and TRBJ1-3; TRBD1 matches 8 bases. CDR1 is SGHRS and CDR2 is YFSETQ in the germline V gene. CDR3 length: 14 amino acids. Trimming took 4 bases from V and 2 from J; bases not matched to a gene: 2. Written as DNA, the CDR3 is TGCGCCAGCAGCACGGACAGGGCTGGAAACACCATATATTTT. Its protein product is CASSTDRAGNTIYF.